This TCR beta chain was observed in a study of blood T cell repertoires in COVID-19. Generated by immunoSEQ multiplex PCR, the TCRdb table keeps only in-frame clones and is missing some. Seen here are roughly 190,000 clones, about 88% observed once, and the top ten hold around 0.77%. Material for sequencing was PBMCs or T cells enriched from blood (not recorded which). The clonotype comes from a woman between 18 and 29 years old who had recovered from COVID-19.

Here the CDR3 reads CSVEVVGARSYNEQFF. The CDR3 nucleotides are TGCAGCGTTGAAGTAGTCGGTGCTCGGTCCTACAATGAGCAGTTCTTC. V usage is TRBV29-1 and J usage is TRBJ2-1; D is uncertain. Trimming pared 1 base from V and 1 base from J, leaving 14 bases between. In germline, CDR1 is SQVTM, CDR2 ANQGSEA. CDR3 size: 16 residues.